The 15 T cell receptor beta chains reported below all come from one sample, sequenced in a study of CD8+CD57+ T cells in acquired aplastic anemia. Genomic DNA, the template, was used for profiling of the TCR beta VDJ and CDR3. Each CDR3 protein is one row after TCRdb ran MiXCR on the reads. Seen here are 190,000 or so distinct CDR3 sequences, less than 50% observed once, and the top ten hold about 1.8%. The authors sequenced patients whose flow cytometry had shown CD8+CD57+ cell expansion. The sequenced sample consisted of sorted CD4+, CD8+, or CD8+CD57+ T cells (not recorded which) from PBMCs. Source of these receptors: a human donor with aplastic anemia.

The chain uses TRBV29-1 and TRBJ1-6; tentative D call: TRBD1 (5 bases). In germline, CDR1 is SQVTM, CDR2 ANQGSEA. V shed 8 bases and J shed 9 bases, with 8 bases lying between them. The CDR3 length is 10 residues. CDR3 coding DNA: TGCAGCTCCAGGGCTTCACCCCTCCACTTT. It specifies CSSRASPLHF. The whole variable domain, remainder taken from reference TRBV29-1 and TRBJ1-6, is SAVISQKPSRDICQRGTSLTIQCQVDSQVTMMFWYRQQPGQSLTLIATANQGSEATYESGFVIDKFPISRPNLTFSTLTVSNMSPEDSSIYLCSSRASPLHFGNGTRLTVT.

This clonotype was counted at least ten times. The CDR3 sequence is CASSIGIVPTNEKLFF. The DNA of the CDR3 is TGTGCCAGTAGTATCGGGATTGTCCCAACTAATGAAAAACTGTTTTTT. V gene TRBV19 combines with J gene TRBJ1-4; D remains ambiguous. V lost 3 bases, J lost 0 bases, and 11 bases lay in between. Germline values: CDR1 LNHDA, CDR2 SQIVND (reference sequence). This CDR3 is built from 16 residues.

This clonotype came up a few times. The chain couples TRBV20-1 to TRBJ1-2, with D tentatively TRBD1 (5 bases). V dropped 0 bases and J dropped 7 bases, with 12 bases sitting between them. CDR1 DFQATT and CDR2 SNEGSKA come from the germline V gene (reference sequence). The CDR3 has 13 amino acids. The CDR3: CSARDPWGSGYTF. The CDR3 DNA reads as TGCAGTGCTAGAGATCCATGGGGCTCTGGCTACACCTTC.

The rearrangement uses TRBV6-5 and TRBJ2-1, with 8 bases identical to TRBD2. Germline assignment: CDR1 MNHEY and CDR2 SVGAGI. The V and J ends lost 1 base and 10 bases, in that order; junction bases with no gene match: 9. This CDR3 region has 15 residues. The CDR3 spells CASSYYSGGVGEQFF. DNA of the CDR3: TGTGCCAGCAGTTACTATTCGGGAGGGGTCGGGGAGCAGTTCTTC.

Concerning this clonotype: Its ends do not fully match the called genes, so a read error is possible. This chain uses TRBV2 with TRBJ1-1; D remains unclear. The CDR3 contains 10 residues. Per germline, CDR1 SNHLY and CDR2 FYNNEI. CDR3 nucleotide sequence: TGTGCCAGCCCTAACACTGAAGCTCTCTTT. As protein: CASPNTEALF.

The chain employs TRBV19 and TRBJ2-7; TRBD2 matches 7 bases. V lost 1 base to trimming and J lost 0 bases; unmatched junction nucleotides: 3. Germline V lookup: CDR1 LNHDA, CDR2 SQIVND (reference sequence). This CDR3 region has 15 residues. The CDR3 protein is CASSIVGLHSYEQYF. CDR3 bases: TGTGCCAGTAGTATAGTGGGACTACACTCCTACGAGCAGTACTTC.

CDR3 sequence reads: CASSLDFNEQFF. CDR3 sequence (DNA): TGTGCCAGCAGCTTAGATTTCAATGAGCAGTTCTTC. This chain joins TRBV7-2 and TRBJ2-1; D gene ambiguous. CDR1 and CDR2 (germline): SGHTA, FQGNSA. This CDR3 is built from 12 residues. The V end was cut by 1 base, the J end by 6 bases, with 4 bases between.

The chain combines TRBV5-5 with TRBJ2-7, with 8 bases fitting TRBD1. Germline V gene lookup returns CDR1 SGHKS and CDR2 YYEKEE (reference sequence). The V and J ends lost 6 bases and 4 bases, in that order; junction bases with no gene match: 9. The CDR3 runs 14 residues. The DNA of the CDR3 is TGTGCCAGCATCAAATCAGGGGGCGGATACGAGCAGTACTTC. Its protein is CASIKSGGGYEQYF.

This clonotype occurred a few times. The chain recombines TRBV2 with TRBJ2-7, with 7 bases aligning to TRBD1. With V trimmed by 9 bases and J by 7 bases, 12 bases remained unmatched. Looked up from germline, CDR1 is SNHLY and CDR2 is FYNNEI. The CDR3 runs to 13 residues. As DNA, the CDR3 is TGTGCCAGTCAGGACAGGTGGAGGAAGGAGCAGTACTTC. This translates into CASQDRWRKEQYF. Based on the CDR3 plus reference TRBV2 and TRBJ2-7, the full variable domain is EPEVTQTPSHQVTQMGQEVILRCVPISNHLYFYWYRQILGQKVEFLVSFYNNEISEKSEIFDDQFSVERPDGSNFTLKIRSTKLEDSAMYFCASQDRWRKEQYFGPGTRLTVT.

The rearrangement uses TRBV2 and TRBJ1-5; the D gene is possibly TRBD1 (5 bases). Between the trimmed V and J ends, which lost 5 bases and 11 bases, there was a span of 16 bases. Per the germline V gene, CDR1 is SNHLY and CDR2 is FYNNEI. This CDR3 has 13 residues. The CDR3 DNA follows: TGTGCCAGCAGTCCGCGGGCGGGGGAGACCCAGCATTTT. Its protein is CASSPRAGETQHF.

The V gene is TRBV20-1, the J gene TRBJ2-5; TRBD2 aligns across 12 bases. This CDR3 is 14 amino acids long. Germline assignment: CDR1 DFQATT and CDR2 SNEGSKA (reference sequence). The V segment lost 7 bases and the J segment 4 bases; nucleotides outside the gene matches: 7. Here the CDR3 DNA reads TGCAGTGTCACCCCGGGACTAGCGGGAGAGACCCAGTACTTC. Its protein is CSVTPGLAGETQYF.

This clonotype was counted ten times or more. The chain combines TRBV5-4 with TRBJ1-2; D is possibly TRBD1 (6 bases). CDR1 SGHNT and CDR2 YYREEE come from the germline V gene (reference sequence). The CDR3 has 15 residues. V was cut by 4 bases and J by 1 base, with 14 bases left in between. This CDR3 is CASSVRTVGNYGYTF. CDR3 sequence (DNA): TGTGCCAGCAGCGTAAGGACAGTGGGTAACTATGGCTACACCTTC. The variable domain in full, with the rest retrieved from reference TRBV5-4 and TRBJ1-2, is ETGVTQSPTHLIKTRGQQVTLRCSSQSGHNTVSWYQQALGQGPQFIFQYYREEENGRGNFPPRFSGLQFPNYSSELNVNALELDDSALYLCASSVRTVGNYGYTFGSGTRLTVV.

The CDR3 protein is CSAQLWGTEEQFF. As DNA, the CDR3 is TGCAGTGCTCAGTTATGGGGGACGGAAGAGCAGTTCTTC. V usage is TRBV20-1 and J usage is TRBJ2-1; D is tentatively TRBD1 or TRBD2 (5 bases each). The CDR3 has 13 amino acids. CDR1 is DFQATT and CDR2 is SNEGSKA in the germline V gene (reference sequence). V was cut by 5 bases and J by 10 bases, with 18 bases left in between.

V usage is TRBV7-3 and J usage is TRBJ1-1; TRBD1 matches at 10 bases. The junction had 15 bases not matched to a gene; V was cut back by 5 bases and J by 6 bases. Germline V CDR1 and CDR2: SGHTA, FQGTGA. There are 17 residues in the CDR3. CDR3 coding DNA: TGTGCCAGCAGCCCAGGGGGTAGGGGACAGGGGTGGTCTGAAGCTTTCTTT. It codes for CASSPGGRGQGWSEAFF.

This clonotype was seen at least ten times. This chain connects TRBV20-1 to TRBJ2-3; 7 bases match TRBD2. The CDR3 has 18 residues. Germline values: CDR1 DFQATT, CDR2 SNEGSKA (reference sequence). V was clipped by 4 bases and J by 4 bases; unmatched bases: 20. The CDR3 loop is CSATLQSAGLSHPDTQYF. The DNA of the CDR3 is TGCAGTGCTACGCTCCAGTCAGCGGGGTTAAGTCACCCAGATACGCAGTATTTT.